Listed here is a single TCR beta chain. Per germline, CDR1 MNHEY and CDR2 SMNVEV (reference sequence). CDR3 length: 16 amino acids. The germline V and J ends were trimmed by 8 bases and 9 bases, with 26 bases remaining between them. The data were produced by immunoSEQ multiplex PCR, yet TCRdb's version contains in-frame clones alone and is incomplete. The data show a few hundred thousand clones, approximately 85% seen once. The data were obtained in a study of blood T cell repertoires in COVID-19. Background on the study: The samples span acute and convalescent COVID-19 from the United States, Italy and Spain.

The TCR was taken from a woman under 40 who had recovered from COVID-19. The V and J genes are TRBV27 and TRBJ2-1, with a weak D call TRBD1 (6 bases). Input material: PBMCs or T cells enriched from blood (not recorded which). CDR3 in DNA: TGTGCCAGCCTGCTGTCTCAGGGACACCCCTATAGTGAGCAGTTCTTC. Protein product: CASLLSQGHPYSEQFF.